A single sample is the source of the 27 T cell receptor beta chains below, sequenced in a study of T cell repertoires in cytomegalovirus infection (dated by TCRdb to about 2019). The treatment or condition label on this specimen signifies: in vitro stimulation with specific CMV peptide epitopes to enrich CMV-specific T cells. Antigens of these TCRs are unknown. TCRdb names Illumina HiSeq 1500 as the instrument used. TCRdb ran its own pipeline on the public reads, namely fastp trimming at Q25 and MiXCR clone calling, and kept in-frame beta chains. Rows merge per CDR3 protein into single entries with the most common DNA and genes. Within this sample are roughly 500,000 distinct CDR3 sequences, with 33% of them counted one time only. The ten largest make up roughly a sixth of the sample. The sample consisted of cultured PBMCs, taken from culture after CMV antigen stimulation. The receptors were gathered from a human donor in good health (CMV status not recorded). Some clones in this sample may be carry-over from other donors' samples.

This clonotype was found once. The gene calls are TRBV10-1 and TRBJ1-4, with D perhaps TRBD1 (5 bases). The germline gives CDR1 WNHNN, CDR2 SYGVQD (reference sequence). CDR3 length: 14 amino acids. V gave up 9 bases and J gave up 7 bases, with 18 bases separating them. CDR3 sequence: CARDPGRGGEKLFF. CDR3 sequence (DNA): TGCGCCAGAGACCCAGGGCGAGGAGGTGAAAAACTGTTTTTT.

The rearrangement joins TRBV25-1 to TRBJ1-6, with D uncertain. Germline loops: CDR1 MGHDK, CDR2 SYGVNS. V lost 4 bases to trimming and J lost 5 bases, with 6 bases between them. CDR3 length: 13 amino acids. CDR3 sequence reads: CASSVEDNSPLHF. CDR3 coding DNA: TGTGCCAGCAGTGTGGAGGATAATTCACCCCTCCACTTT.

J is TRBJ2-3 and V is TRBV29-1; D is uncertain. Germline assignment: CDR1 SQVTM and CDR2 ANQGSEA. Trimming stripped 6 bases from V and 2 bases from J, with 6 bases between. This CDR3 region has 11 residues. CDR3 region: CSVKVTDTQYF. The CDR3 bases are TGCAGCGTGAAGGTCACAGATACGCAGTATTTT.

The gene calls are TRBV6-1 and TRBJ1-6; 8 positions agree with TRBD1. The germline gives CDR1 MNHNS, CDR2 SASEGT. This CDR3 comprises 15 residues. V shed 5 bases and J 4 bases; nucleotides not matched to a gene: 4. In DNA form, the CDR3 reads TGTGCCAGCAGTTTTCGGACAGGGTATAATTCACCCCTCCACTTT. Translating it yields CASSFRTGYNSPLHF.

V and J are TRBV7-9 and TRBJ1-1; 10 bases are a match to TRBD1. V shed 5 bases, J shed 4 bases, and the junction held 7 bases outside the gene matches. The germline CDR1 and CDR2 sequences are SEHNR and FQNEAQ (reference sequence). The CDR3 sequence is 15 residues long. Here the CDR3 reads CASSETGQGGTEAFF. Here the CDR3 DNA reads TGTGCCAGCAGCGAAACCGGACAGGGGGGCACTGAAGCTTTCTTT.

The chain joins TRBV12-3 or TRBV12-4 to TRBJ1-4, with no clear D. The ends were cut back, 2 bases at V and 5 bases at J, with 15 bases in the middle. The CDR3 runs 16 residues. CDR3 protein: CASSLPEALQNEKLFF. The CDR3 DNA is TGTGCCAGCAGTTTACCCGAGGCCTTACAAAATGAAAAACTGTTTTTT.

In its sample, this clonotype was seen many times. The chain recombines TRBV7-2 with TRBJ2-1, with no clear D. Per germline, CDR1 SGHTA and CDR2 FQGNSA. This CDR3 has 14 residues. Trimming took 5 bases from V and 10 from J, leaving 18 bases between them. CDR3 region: CASSPLGGDLEQFF. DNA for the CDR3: TGTGCCAGCAGCCCCCTGGGCGGCGACCTCGAGCAGTTCTTC.

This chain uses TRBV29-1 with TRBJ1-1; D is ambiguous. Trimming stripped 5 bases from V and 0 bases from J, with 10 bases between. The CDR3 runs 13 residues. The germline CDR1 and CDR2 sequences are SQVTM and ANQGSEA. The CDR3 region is CSVNVRMNTEAFF. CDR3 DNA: TGCAGCGTTAATGTCAGGATGAACACTGAAGCTTTCTTT. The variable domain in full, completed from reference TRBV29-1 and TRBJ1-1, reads SAVISQKPSRDICQRGTSLTIQCQVDSQVTMMFWYRQQPGQSLTLIATANQGSEATYESGFVIDKFPISRPNLTFSTLTVSNMSPEDSSIYLCSVNVRMNTEAFFGQGTRLTVV.

The CDR3 nucleotides are TGCGCCAGCAGCCGACAGGGTCTAGCCAAAAACATTCAGTACTTC. It specifies CASSRQGLAKNIQYF. V gene TRBV4-3 combines with J gene TRBJ2-4; 7 bases align to TRBD1. The CDR3 length is 15 residues. Germline values: CDR1 LGHNA, CDR2 YSLEER. J lost 0 bases, V lost 4 bases, and 3 bases had no gene match.

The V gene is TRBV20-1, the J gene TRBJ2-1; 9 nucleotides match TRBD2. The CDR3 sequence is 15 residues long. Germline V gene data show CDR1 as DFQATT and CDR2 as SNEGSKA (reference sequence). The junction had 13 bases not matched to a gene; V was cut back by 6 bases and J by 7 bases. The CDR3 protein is CSANRGASGVNEQFF. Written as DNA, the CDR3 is TGCAGTGCGAATAGAGGGGCTAGCGGGGTTAATGAGCAGTTCTTC.

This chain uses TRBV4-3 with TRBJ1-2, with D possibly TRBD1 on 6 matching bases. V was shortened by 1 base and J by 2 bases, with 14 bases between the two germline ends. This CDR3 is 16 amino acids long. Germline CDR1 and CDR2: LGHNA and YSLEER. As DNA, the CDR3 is TGCGCCAGCAGCCAAGTCGTGGCAGGGGCCAACTATGGCTACACCTTC. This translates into CASSQVVAGANYGYTF.

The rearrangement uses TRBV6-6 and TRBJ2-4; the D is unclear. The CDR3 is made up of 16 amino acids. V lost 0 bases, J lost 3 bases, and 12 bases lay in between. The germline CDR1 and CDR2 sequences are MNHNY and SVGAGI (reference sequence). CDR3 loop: CASSYSIDVDKNIQYF. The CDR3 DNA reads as TGTGCCAGCAGTTACTCCATAGACGTTGACAAAAACATTCAGTACTTC.

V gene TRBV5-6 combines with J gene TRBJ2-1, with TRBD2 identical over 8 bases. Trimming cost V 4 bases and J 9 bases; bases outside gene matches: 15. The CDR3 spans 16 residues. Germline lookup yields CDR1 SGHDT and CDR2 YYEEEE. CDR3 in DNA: TGTGCCAGCAGCCTGGTCGGGGCTAGCGGGTATGTTGAGCAGTTCTTC. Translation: CASSLVGASGYVEQFF.

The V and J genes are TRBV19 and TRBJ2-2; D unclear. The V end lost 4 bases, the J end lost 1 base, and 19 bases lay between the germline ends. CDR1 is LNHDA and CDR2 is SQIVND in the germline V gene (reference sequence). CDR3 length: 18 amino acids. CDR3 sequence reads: CASSKGPAQSVNTGELFF. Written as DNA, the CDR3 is TGTGCCAGTAGTAAGGGCCCGGCACAGTCGGTGAACACCGGGGAGCTGTTTTTT. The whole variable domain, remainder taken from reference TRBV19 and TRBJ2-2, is DGGITQSPKYLFRKEGQNVTLSCEQNLNHDAMYWYRQDPGQGLRLIYYSQIVNDFQKGDIAEGYSVSREKKESFPLTVTSAQKNPTAFYLCASSKGPAQSVNTGELFFGEGSRLTVL.

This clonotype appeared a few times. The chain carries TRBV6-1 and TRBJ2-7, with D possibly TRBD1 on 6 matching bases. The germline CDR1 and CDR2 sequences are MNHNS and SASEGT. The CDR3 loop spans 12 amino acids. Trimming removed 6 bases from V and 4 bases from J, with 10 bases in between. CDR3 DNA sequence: TGTGCCAGCAGAGGGGACATTTACGAGCAGTACGTC. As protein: CASRGDIYEQYV.

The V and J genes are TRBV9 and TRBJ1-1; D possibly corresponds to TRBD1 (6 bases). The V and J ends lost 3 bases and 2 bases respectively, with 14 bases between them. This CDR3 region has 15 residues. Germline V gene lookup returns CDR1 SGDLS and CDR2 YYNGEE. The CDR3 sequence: CASSAPGTSNTEAFF. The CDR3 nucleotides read TGTGCCAGCAGCGCCCCCGGGACATCCAACACTGAAGCTTTCTTT. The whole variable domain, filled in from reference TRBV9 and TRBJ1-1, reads DSGVTQTPKHLITATGQRVTLRCSPRSGDLSVYWYQQSLDQGLQFLIQYYNGEERAKGNILERFSAQQFPDLHSELNLSSLELGDSALYFCASSAPGTSNTEAFFGQGTRLTVV.

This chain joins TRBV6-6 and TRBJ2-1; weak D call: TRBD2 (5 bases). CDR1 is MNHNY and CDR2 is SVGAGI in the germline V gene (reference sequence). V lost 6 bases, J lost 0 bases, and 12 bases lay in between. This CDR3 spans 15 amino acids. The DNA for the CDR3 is TGTGCCAGCAGAAGCGGTCGGGGCTCCTACAATGAGCAGTTCTTC. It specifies CASRSGRGSYNEQFF.

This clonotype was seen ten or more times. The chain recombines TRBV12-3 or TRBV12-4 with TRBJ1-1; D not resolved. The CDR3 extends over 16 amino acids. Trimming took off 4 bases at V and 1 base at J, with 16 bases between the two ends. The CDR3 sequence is CASSSSGWGRNTEAFF. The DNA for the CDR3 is TGTGCCAGCAGTTCCTCCGGTTGGGGTAGGAACACTGAAGCTTTCTTT.

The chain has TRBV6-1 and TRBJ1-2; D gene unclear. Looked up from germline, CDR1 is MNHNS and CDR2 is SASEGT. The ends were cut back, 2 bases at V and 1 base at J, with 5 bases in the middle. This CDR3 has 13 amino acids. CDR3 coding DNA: TGTGCCAGCAGTGAACAGGTTAACTATGGCTACACCTTC. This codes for CASSEQVNYGYTF.

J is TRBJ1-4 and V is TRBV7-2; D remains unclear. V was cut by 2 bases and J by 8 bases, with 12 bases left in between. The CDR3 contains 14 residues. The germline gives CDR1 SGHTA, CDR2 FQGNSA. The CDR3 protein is CASSLREFSEKLFF. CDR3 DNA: TGTGCCAGCAGCTTAAGGGAGTTTAGCGAAAAACTGTTTTTT.

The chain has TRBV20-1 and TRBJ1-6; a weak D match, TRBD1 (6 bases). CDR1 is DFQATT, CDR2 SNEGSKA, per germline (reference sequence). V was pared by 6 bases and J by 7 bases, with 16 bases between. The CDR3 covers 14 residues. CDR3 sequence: CSAYAGTSNSPLHF. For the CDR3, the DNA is TGCAGTGCGTACGCCGGGACATCCAATTCACCCCTCCACTTT.

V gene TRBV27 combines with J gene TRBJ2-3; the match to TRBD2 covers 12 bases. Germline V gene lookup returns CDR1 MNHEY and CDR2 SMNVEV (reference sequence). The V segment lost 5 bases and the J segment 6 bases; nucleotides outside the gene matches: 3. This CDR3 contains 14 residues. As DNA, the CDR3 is TGTGCCAGCAGTCCAGGACTAGCGGGGGATACGCAGTATTTT. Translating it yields CASSPGLAGDTQYF.

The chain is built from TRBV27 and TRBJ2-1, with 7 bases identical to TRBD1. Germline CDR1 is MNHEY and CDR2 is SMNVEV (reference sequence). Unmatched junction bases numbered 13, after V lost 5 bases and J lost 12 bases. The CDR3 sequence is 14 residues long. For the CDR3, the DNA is TGTGCCAGCAGTCCCTACAGGGGATCCGGCCCGCAGTTCTTC. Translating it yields CASSPYRGSGPQFF.

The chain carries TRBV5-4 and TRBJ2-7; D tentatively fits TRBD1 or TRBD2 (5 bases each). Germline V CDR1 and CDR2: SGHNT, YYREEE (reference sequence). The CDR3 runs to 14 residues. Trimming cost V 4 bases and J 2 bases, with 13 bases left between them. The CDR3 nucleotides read TGTGCCAGCAGCGGGGGACGGCTTACCTACGAGCAGTACGTC. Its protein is CASSGGRLTYEQYV.

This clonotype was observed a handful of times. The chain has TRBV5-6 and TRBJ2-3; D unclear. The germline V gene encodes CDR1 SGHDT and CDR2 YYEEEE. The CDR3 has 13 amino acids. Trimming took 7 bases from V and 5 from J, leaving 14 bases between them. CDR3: CASRPLMGDTQYF. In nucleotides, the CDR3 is TGTGCCAGCCGACCCCTGATGGGAGATACGCAGTATTTT.

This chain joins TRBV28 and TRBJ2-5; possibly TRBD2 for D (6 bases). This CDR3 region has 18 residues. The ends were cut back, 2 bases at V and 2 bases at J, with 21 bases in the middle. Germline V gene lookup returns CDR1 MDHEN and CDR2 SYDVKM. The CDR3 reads CASSLSSEVDGGQETQYF. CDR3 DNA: TGTGCCAGCAGTTTAAGTTCGGAGGTCGATGGAGGGCAAGAGACCCAGTACTTC.

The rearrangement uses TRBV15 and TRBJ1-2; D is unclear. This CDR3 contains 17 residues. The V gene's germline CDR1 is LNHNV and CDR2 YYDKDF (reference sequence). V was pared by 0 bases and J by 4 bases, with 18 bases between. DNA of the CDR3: TGTGCCACCAGCAGAGATTTAGGCCCGACCGTGACCTATGGCTACACCTTC. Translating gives CATSRDLGPTVTYGYTF.